These T cell receptor beta chains were read from a single sample in a study of T cell responses to AZD1222 COVID-19 vaccine. TCRdb keeps only in-frame clones here, not all; method: immunoSEQ multiplex PCR. The sample contains some 100,000 clones, approximately 90% of which appear only once. This specimen was peripheral blood, taken 28 days after the second AZD1222 dose. The receptors derive from an adult who received the AZD1222 COVID-19 vaccine. CDR3s include the opening cysteine and the closing phenylalanine or tryptophan. The order of the fields is J gene, V gene, CDR3 protein.

j_call: TRBJ1-5
v_call: TRBV30
cdr3_aa: CAWSRQGDAQPQHF

j_call: TRBJ1-1
v_call: TRBV18
cdr3_aa: CASSPFSGRTEAFF

j_call: TRBJ2-7
v_call: TRBV13
cdr3_aa: CASSLIAGNSYEQYF

j_call: TRBJ1-5
v_call: TRBV7-2
cdr3_aa: CASSLTGRSNQPQHF

j_call: TRBJ2-3
v_call: TRBV30
cdr3_aa: CAWSTVGGPSEDTQYF

j_call: TRBJ1-4
v_call: TRBV5-6
cdr3_aa: CASSRIRGEGTEKLFF

j_call: TRBJ1-1
v_call: TRBV7-9
cdr3_aa: CASSLAQGRVNTEAFF

j_call: TRBJ2-5
v_call: TRBV7-2
cdr3_aa: CASTGGGATETQYF

j_call: TRBJ2-7
v_call: TRBV5-1
cdr3_aa: CASRLLAGDSHEQYF

j_call: TRBJ1-5
v_call: TRBV10-2
cdr3_aa: CASSIDRQTEHF

j_call: TRBJ1-1
v_call: TRBV3-1/TRBV3-2
cdr3_aa: CASSQEGRPMNTEAFF

j_call: TRBJ1-2
v_call: TRBV18
cdr3_aa: CASSPGTGSTLSHGYTF

j_call: TRBJ1-2
v_call: TRBV27
cdr3_aa: CASSPLRSSGYGYTF

j_call: TRBJ2-3
v_call: TRBV5-1
cdr3_aa: CASSFGADRLTDTQYF

j_call: TRBJ1-6
v_call: TRBV3-1/TRBV3-2
cdr3_aa: CASSQAVDSPLHF

j_call: TRBJ2-7
v_call: TRBV4-3
cdr3_aa: CASSQVLGGDSYEQYF

j_call: TRBJ1-2
v_call: TRBV5-5
cdr3_aa: CASSDTRDDAYGYTF

j_call: TRBJ1-5
v_call: TRBV30
cdr3_aa: CAFGQVDQPQHF

j_call: TRBJ2-7
v_call: TRBV11-3
cdr3_aa: CASSGGGDRAYEQYF

j_call: TRBJ1-6
v_call: TRBV30
cdr3_aa: CAWRSRAYNSPLHF

j_call: TRBJ1-4
v_call: TRBV7-2
cdr3_aa: CASSQTERNEKLFF

j_call: TRBJ2-7
v_call: TRBV27
cdr3_aa: CASSLSAGRTYEQYF

j_call: TRBJ1-2
v_call: TRBV6-1
cdr3_aa: CASSEGPGQGDYGYTF

j_call: TRBJ1-1
v_call: TRBV30
cdr3_aa: CASDLLGSGGQFGEAFF

j_call: TRBJ2-7
v_call: TRBV4-2
cdr3_aa: CASSQGLAGSQQYF

j_call: TRBJ1-1
v_call: TRBV6-6
cdr3_aa: CASSRDTDEAFF

j_call: TRBJ1-2
v_call: TRBV21-1
cdr3_aa: CASTQGGDTNYGYTF

j_call: TRBJ1-1
v_call: TRBV29-1
cdr3_aa: CSGVRGNTEAFF

j_call: TRBJ2-1
v_call: TRBV5-1
cdr3_aa: CASSLVGTEYNEQFF

j_call: TRBJ2-7
v_call: TRBV7-2
cdr3_aa: CASSLRAAGLTYEQYF

j_call: TRBJ2-3
v_call: TRBV6-1
cdr3_aa: CASSDPGIEGSDTQYF

j_call: TRBJ2-3
v_call: TRBV6-4
cdr3_aa: CAAGAGDTDTQYF

j_call: TRBJ2-1
v_call: TRBV7-3
cdr3_aa: CASSPGGSYNEQFF

j_call: TRBJ2-4
v_call: TRBV28
cdr3_aa: CASSSRGPRDIQYF

j_call: TRBJ1-6
v_call: TRBV7-2
cdr3_aa: CASSLASGTFGSPLHF

j_call: TRBJ2-7
v_call: TRBV18
cdr3_aa: CASSANSGTSSYEQYF

j_call: TRBJ2-1
v_call: TRBV7-2
cdr3_aa: CASSLDNLNEQFF

j_call: TRBJ1-6
v_call: TRBV7-3
cdr3_aa: CASSLKGSGSPLHF

j_call: TRBJ2-1
v_call: TRBV11-3
cdr3_aa: CASSFDHQYEQFF

j_call: TRBJ2-1
v_call: TRBV5-1
cdr3_aa: CASSLGVTSVQDEQFF

j_call: TRBJ2-2
v_call: TRBV2
cdr3_aa: CASFRTDGELFF

j_call: TRBJ2-2
v_call: TRBV6-8
cdr3_aa: CASPRGLAGTGELFF

j_call: TRBJ2-1
v_call: TRBV25-1
cdr3_aa: CASSQPGGNEQFF